The entry below describes one T cell receptor beta chain. TCRdb's table, derived via immunoSEQ multiplex PCR, lists solely in-frame clones and lacks some. There are roughly 130,000 clones in the sample; roughly 88% occur only once, and approximately 7% lies in the top ten. V lost 4 bases, J lost 1 base, and 1 base stayed unmatched. CDR1 is KGHSH and CDR2 is LQKENI in the germline V gene. There are 16 residues in the CDR3. This specimen comes from a study of T cell responses to AZD1222 COVID-19 vaccine. The chain carries TRBV18 and TRBJ2-2; 12 nucleotides match TRBD2. This sequence was found in an adult in good health. The sample here was peripheral blood, taken on day 0 of AZD1222 vaccination. The CDR3 region has the DNA TGTGCCAGCTCACGGACTAGCGGGAAGAACACCGGGGAGCTGTTTTTT. Its translation: CASSRTSGKNTGELFF.